Shown below are 10 T cell receptor beta chains from a single sample sequenced in a study of blood T cell repertoires in COVID-19. This table comes from immunoSEQ multiplex PCR, and its TCRdb copy is limited to in-frame clones, with some not included. The sample lists 100,000 to 150,000 clones, about 82% seen once, with about 5.4% in the top ten. Sequences were obtained from peripheral blood. The receptors were gathered from a human donor in a cohort sampled during active COVID-19.

The CDR3 sequence is CASSLDRGRDGQFF. The CDR3 DNA is TGTGCCAGCAGCTTAGATCGAGGCAGGGATGGTCAGTTCTTC. The V and J genes are TRBV7-2 and TRBJ2-1, with a weak D call TRBD1 (5 bases). This CDR3 has 14 amino acids. V was cut by 1 base and J by 13 bases, with 17 bases left in between. Germline V gene data show CDR1 as SGHTA and CDR2 as FQGNSA.

The chain carries TRBV19 and TRBJ1-2; possible D gene TRBD1, 5 bases. Trimming stripped 5 bases from V and 3 bases from J, with 13 bases between. CDR3 length: 14 residues. The germline gives CDR1 LNHDA, CDR2 SQIVND (reference sequence). The CDR3 nucleotides read TGTGCCAGTAGTCCCCTTGACAGCCACTATGGCTACACCTTC. Its translation is CASSPLDSHYGYTF.

The V gene is TRBV18, the J gene TRBJ1-2, with 8 bases matching TRBD1. V lost 3 bases and J lost 8; bases outside the gene matches: 5. Looked up from germline, CDR1 is KGHSH and CDR2 is LQKENI. The CDR3 sequence is 13 residues long. The CDR3 DNA is TGTGCCAGCTCACCGCAGGGGGCGCGCGGCTACACCTTC. Its protein product is CASSPQGARGYTF.

This chain joins TRBV28 and TRBJ1-5; D may be TRBD1 (5 bases). This CDR3 region has 14 residues. V was trimmed by 1 base and J by 6 bases, leaving 10 bases between them. From germline, CDR1 is MDHEN and CDR2 SYDVKM. The CDR3 loop is CASSLYSGGQPQHF. CDR3 in DNA: TGTGCCAGCAGTTTATATTCCGGGGGTCAGCCCCAGCATTTT.

This clone was seen once. The CDR3 DNA reads TGTGCCAGCAGGACTAGCGGAACTTACTACGAGCAGTACTTC. Amino acids: CASRTSGTYYEQYF. The chain carries TRBV27 and TRBJ2-7, with 9 bases fitting TRBD2. Germline lookup yields CDR1 MNHEY and CDR2 SMNVEV (reference sequence). The CDR3 runs 14 residues. With V trimmed by 6 bases and J by 3 bases, 6 bases remained unmatched.

The J gene is TRBJ1-2, the V gene TRBV6-5; no definite D call. V lost 10 bases and J lost 2, with 20 bases in between. In germline, CDR1 is MNHEY, CDR2 SVGAGI. The CDR3 totals 15 residues. The DNA of the CDR3 is TGTGCCACCCCGGTGGAGGGTTCCCCAAACTATGGCTACACCTTC. This sequence encodes CATPVEGSPNYGYTF.

The rearrangement uses TRBV10-1 and TRBJ2-7; D unclear. The CDR3 extends over 17 amino acids. Per germline, CDR1 WNHNN and CDR2 SYGVQD (reference sequence). V lost 0 bases and J lost 7, with 22 bases in between. For the CDR3, the DNA is TGCGCCAGCAGTGAGTCGGGTCCCGCAGGCCGTCGGTGGGAGCAGTACTTC. Translation: CASSESGPAGRRWEQYF.

This clone was observed a handful of times. The chain carries TRBV5-1 and TRBJ1-1; D perhaps matches TRBD1 (6 bases). The V end was cut by 7 bases, the J end by 3 bases, with 10 bases between. Germline-derived CDR1 and CDR2 are SGHRS and YFSETQ. The length of the CDR3 is 12 residues. CDR3 sequence reads: CASADSYTEAFF. The CDR3 DNA is TGCGCCAGCGCGGACAGCTACACTGAAGCTTTCTTT.

CDR3 nucleotide sequence: TGCGCCAGCAGTTCTCCGGGACTAGCGGGAGTTGCTGAGCAGTTCTTC. It is translated as CASSSPGLAGVAEQFF. The genes are TRBV10-1 and TRBJ2-1; 14 bases line up with TRBD2. This CDR3 region has 16 residues. Germline V lookup: CDR1 WNHNN, CDR2 SYGVQD (reference sequence). J lost 9 bases, V lost 5 bases, and 9 bases had no gene match.

V is TRBV7-2 and J is TRBJ2-1, with D possibly matching TRBD2 (7 bases). Germline CDR1 reads SGHTA; CDR2 reads FQGNSA. The CDR3 sequence is 14 residues long. V lost 8 bases, J lost 8 bases, and 19 bases lay in between. The CDR3 spells CASPLEGGVDEQFF. CDR3 bases: TGTGCCAGCCCCCTTGAGGGGGGGGTGGATGAGCAGTTCTTC.